This T cell receptor (beta chain) was observed in a study of cytomegalovirus exposure and HLA in healthy donors. Across the whole study: Tens of millions of unique TCRs, all from HLA-typed donors, were included in an early release of the data. Among approximately 400 genotyped donors, around 82% fell in the Caucasian-associated ancestry cluster.

A multiplex PCR was run with 60 Vbeta primers and 13 Jbeta primers. TCRdb's table, derived via immunoSEQ multiplex PCR, lists solely in-frame clones and lacks some. This table holds approximately 96,000 clones. Germline lookup yields CDR1 LGHNA and CDR2 YNFKEQ. The CDR3 contains 13 residues. Trimming took off 0 bases at V and 3 bases at J, with 3 bases between the two ends. The V call is TRBV4-2, the J call TRBJ2-1; D gene uncertain. The sample taken for sequencing was PBMCs. The sequence was obtained from a girl aged 5-17 years in good health and CMV-seropositive. The CDR3, as DNA: TGTGCCAGCAGCCAAGACAGCTACAATGAGCAGTTCTTC. Translation gives CASSQDSYNEQFF.